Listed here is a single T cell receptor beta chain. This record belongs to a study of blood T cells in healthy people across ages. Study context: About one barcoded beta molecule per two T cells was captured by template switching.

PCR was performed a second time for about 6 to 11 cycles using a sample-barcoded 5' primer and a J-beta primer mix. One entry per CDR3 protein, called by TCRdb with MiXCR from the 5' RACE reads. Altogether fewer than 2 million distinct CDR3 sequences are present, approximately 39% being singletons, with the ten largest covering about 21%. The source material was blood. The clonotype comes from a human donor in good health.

The CDR3, as DNA: TGTGCCAGCAGCCAAGATCTAGCGAACTCCTACAATGAGCAGTTCTTC. Amino acid sequence: CASSQDLANSYNEQFF. The chain links TRBV3-1 to TRBJ2-1; D may be TRBD2 (6 bases). This CDR3 is 16 amino acids long. CDR1 and CDR2 (germline): LGHDT, YNNKEL (reference sequence). V shed 0 bases and J shed 0 bases, with 9 bases lying between them.